Listed here is a single T cell receptor beta chain. Its antigen is currently unknown. The junction differs from germline at one of its ends, possibly a read error. Next came a second PCR, run for roughly 6 to 11 cycles, which used a sample-barcoded 5' primer along with a J-beta primer mix. Every cDNA molecule bore a tag from a template-switch adaptor containing 12 random nucleotides. Each CDR3 protein gets one entry after TCRdb re-called the 5' RACE reads with MiXCR. This repertoire shows 1.8 million or so distinct CDR3 sequences, about 39% found once; its top ten account for 23%. The data derive from a study of blood T cells in healthy people across ages. Study-level background: In model experiments, template switching was able to capture about one barcoded beta molecule for every two T cells that were present.

Germline V gives CDR1 MNHEY, CDR2 SVGEGT. The CDR3 covers 17 residues. Overall study findings and caveats: In long-lived donors, naive CD4+ cell counts and diversity exceeded those of aged donors. When one million T cells were used, diversity estimates were thought to be underestimates.

The genes are TRBV6-2 or TRBV6-3 and TRBJ2-7; D call uncertain. The sequence was obtained from a human donor in good health. The sequenced sample consisted of blood. The CDR3 nucleotides read TGTGCCAACAGTTACGCGCGCCTCAGAAGGGTCACCTGCGAGCAGTACTTC. Translated, it gives CANSYARLRRVTCEQYF.